Listed below are T cell receptor beta chains from one sample, sequenced in a study of blood T cell repertoires in COVID-19. Method: immunoSEQ multiplex PCR; TCRdb's copy keeps in-frame clones and lacks some. The sample shows 200,000 to 250,000 clones, roughly 90% of them seen only once. Sequenced input: PBMCs or T cells enriched from blood (not recorded which). These receptors were taken from a middle-aged woman with acute COVID-19. CDR3s leave out the opening cysteine and the closing phenylalanine or tryptophan. The D gene is left open where the match is weak.

j_call	v_call	d_call	cdr3_aa
TRBJ1-2	TRBV5-1	TRBD1	ASSDRQGANYGYT
TRBJ1-1	TRBV15	NA	ATSLPFVNTEAF
TRBJ1-6	TRBV11-3	NA	ASSLDLAAGSPLH
TRBJ2-5	TRBV27	TRBD2	ASSFLAGGPGETQY
TRBJ2-1	TRBV7-8	NA	ASSLTFIGAYNEQF
TRBJ2-2	TRBV2	TRBD1	ASSGRTGFNGELF
TRBJ1-5	TRBV6-5	NA	ASQTDPGNQPQH
TRBJ2-1	TRBV30	TRBD2	AWRFGGAHNEQF
TRBJ1-4	TRBV19	NA	ASSIWRVATNEKLF
TRBJ1-1	TRBV6-5	TRBD1	ASSYRAGGLDTEAF
TRBJ1-1	TRBV6-1	NA	ASSESDRYTEAF
TRBJ1-1	TRBV12-5	NA	ASGFATEAF
TRBJ1-6	TRBV9	NA	ASGREDGSPLH
TRBJ1-4	TRBV4-2	NA	ASSQDGPGQTNEKLF
TRBJ2-3	TRBV7-3	NA	ASSLQGSTDTQY
TRBJ1-5	TRBV9	NA	ASSVDDRNQPQH
TRBJ1-1	TRBV5-6	NA	ASSLGGRSTEAF
TRBJ2-1	TRBV4-2	TRBD1	ASSPLGQVAYNEQF
TRBJ1-1	TRBV2	NA	ASSEVVRNEAF
TRBJ1-4	TRBV10-3	NA	AISETGSNEKLF